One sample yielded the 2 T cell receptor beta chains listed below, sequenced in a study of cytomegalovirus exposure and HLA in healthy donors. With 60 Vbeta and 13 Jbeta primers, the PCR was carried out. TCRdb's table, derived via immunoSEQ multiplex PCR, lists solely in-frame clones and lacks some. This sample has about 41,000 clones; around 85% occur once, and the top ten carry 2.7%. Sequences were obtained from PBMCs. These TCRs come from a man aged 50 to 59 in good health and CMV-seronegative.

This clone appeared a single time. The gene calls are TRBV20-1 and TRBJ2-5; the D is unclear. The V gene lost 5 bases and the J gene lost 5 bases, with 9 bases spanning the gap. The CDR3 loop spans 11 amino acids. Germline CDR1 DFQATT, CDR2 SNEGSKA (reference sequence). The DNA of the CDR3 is TGCAGTGCTCAACCCCAGGAGACCCAGTACTTC. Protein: CSAQPQETQYF.

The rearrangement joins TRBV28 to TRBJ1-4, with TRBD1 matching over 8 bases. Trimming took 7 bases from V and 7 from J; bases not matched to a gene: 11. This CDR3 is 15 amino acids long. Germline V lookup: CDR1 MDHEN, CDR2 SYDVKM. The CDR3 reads CASTPRTGMGEKLFF. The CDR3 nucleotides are TGTGCCAGCACCCCGAGGACAGGGATGGGTGAAAAACTGTTTTTT.